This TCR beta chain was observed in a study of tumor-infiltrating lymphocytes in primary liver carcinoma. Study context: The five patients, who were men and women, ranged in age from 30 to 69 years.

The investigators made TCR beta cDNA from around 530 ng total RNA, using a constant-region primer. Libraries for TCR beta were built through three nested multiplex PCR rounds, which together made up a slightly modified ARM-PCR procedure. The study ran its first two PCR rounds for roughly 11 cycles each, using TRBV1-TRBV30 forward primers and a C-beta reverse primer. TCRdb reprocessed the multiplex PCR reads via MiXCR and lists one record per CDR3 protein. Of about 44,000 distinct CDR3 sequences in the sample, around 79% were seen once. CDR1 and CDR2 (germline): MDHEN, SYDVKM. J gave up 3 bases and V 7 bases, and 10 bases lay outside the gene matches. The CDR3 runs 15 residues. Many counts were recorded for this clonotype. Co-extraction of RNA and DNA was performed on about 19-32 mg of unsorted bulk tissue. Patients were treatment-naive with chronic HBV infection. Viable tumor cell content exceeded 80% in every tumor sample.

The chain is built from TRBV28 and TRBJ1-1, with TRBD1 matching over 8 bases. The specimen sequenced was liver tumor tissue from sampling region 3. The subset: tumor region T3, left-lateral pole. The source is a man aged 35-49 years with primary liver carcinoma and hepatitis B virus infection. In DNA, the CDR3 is TGTGCCAGCAAAGCAGGGGGCAGGACCGACACTGAAGCTTTCTTT. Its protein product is CASKAGGRTDTEAFF.